This entry describes one T cell receptor (beta chain). These data are taken from a study of shared clonotypes between healthy human individuals. CDR3 length: 20 amino acids. From germline, CDR1 is KGHSH and CDR2 LQKENI. Losses at the gene ends were 3 bases for V and 0 bases for J; bases not matched to a gene: 13. Clones were read by immunoSEQ multiplex PCR, and TCRdb kept only the in-frame ones, dropping some. This sample has more than 2 million clones, with approximately 96% found just once. This clonotype was sampled from a man aged 18 to 30 in good health. Material: naive CD4+ T cells sorted from blood. The subset here: CD45RA+ positively selected. This rearrangement joins TRBV18 to TRBJ2-7, with 14 bases aligning to TRBD2. CDR3 protein: CASSPWSGTSGSSASYEQYF. CDR3 in DNA: TGTGCCAGCTCACCTTGGTCCGGGACTAGCGGGAGCTCAGCCTCCTACGAGCAGTACTTC.